This TCR beta chain was identified in a study of T cells in localized non-small cell lung cancer. CDR1 is LGHNT, CDR2 FRNRAP, per germline. This CDR3 has 13 amino acids. V was trimmed by 5 bases and J by 7 bases, leaving 12 bases between them. The repertoire was sequenced with immunoSEQ multiplex PCR; TCRdb's copy has only in-frame clones and lacks some. The sample holds over 30,000 clones; 87% are singletons and the top ten take 17%. The V and J genes are TRBV12-5 and TRBJ2-1; tentatively, D is TRBD1 (5 bases). The sequenced sample was peripheral blood mononuclear cells, obtained before any cancer treatment. The sequence was collected from a man aged 35-75 years with stage III lung adenocarcinoma. The chain's CDR3 is CASGPPTENEQFF. The CDR3 DNA sequence: TGTGCTAGTGGTCCCCCGACAGAGAATGAGCAGTTCTTC.